The entry below gives a single TCR beta chain sequence along with its context. Time point denoted: patch test 3, about 24 weeks after DPC sensitization. This sample's treatment: therapeutic diphenylcyclopropenone sensitization with weekly scalp DPC. Venepuncture was done earlier than the placement of each patch test. Alopecia patients, 18 to 70 years old and DPC-suitable, served as donors. The data derive from a study of human T cells and chemical hapten exposure. Across the study: Scalp application of diphenylcyclopropenone was performed weekly in patients across the entire roughly 25-week study. Alopecia areata, totalis and universalis patients, mostly female, were included.

Via MiXCR, TCRdb re-called the RACE reads, giving one row per CDR3 protein. The sample contains tens of thousands of distinct CDR3 sequences, approximately 12% of which appear only once. The V and J ends lost 3 bases and 9 bases, in that order; junction bases with no gene match: 4. CDR1 LGHDT and CDR2 YNNKEL come from the germline V gene (reference sequence). The CDR3 length is 12 residues. The source of this sequence is a woman in her forties or fifties with alopecia areata. Some clones in this sample may be carry-over from other donors' samples. This chain joins TRBV3-1 and TRBJ2-5, with 7 bases matching TRBD2. The sequencing used whole blood, collected in connection with sensitization to the hapten diphenylcyclopropenone (DPC). The chain's CDR3 is CASSHGEGPQYF. The CDR3 DNA is TGTGCCAGCAGCCACGGGGAGGGGCCCCAGTACTTC.